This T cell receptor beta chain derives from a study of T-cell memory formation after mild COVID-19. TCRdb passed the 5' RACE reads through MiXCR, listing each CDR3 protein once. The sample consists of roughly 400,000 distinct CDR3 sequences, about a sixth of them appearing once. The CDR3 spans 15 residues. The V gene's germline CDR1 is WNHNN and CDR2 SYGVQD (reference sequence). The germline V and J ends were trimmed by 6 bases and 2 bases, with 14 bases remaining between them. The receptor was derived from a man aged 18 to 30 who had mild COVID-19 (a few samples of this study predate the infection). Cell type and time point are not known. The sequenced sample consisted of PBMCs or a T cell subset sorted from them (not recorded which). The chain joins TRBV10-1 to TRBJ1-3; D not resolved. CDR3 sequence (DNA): TGCGCCAGCAGCGTTTCAGCCCTTGCTGGAAACACCATATATTTT. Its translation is CASSVSALAGNTIYF.